This TCR beta chain came from a study of blood T cell repertoires in COVID-19. The wider study: Material from acute and convalescent COVID-19 was sourced from the United States, Italy and Spain.

Only in-frame clones appear in the TCRdb table, and some are missing; sequencing was by immunoSEQ multiplex PCR. The table shows about 150,000 clones, with roughly four fifths occurring only once. CDR3 length equals 15 residues. The V gene's germline CDR1 is MNHEY and CDR2 SMNVEV (reference sequence). The germline V and J ends were trimmed by 6 bases and 4 bases, with 15 bases remaining between them. Sequences were obtained from PBMCs or T cells enriched from blood (not recorded which). This sequence originates from a woman aged 50 to 65 with acute COVID-19. J is TRBJ2-2 and V is TRBV27, with a tentative D call TRBD2 (7 bases). Here the CDR3 reads CASSSGGAGTGELFF. In DNA, the CDR3 is TGTGCCAGCAGCTCGGGGGGCGCGGGCACCGGGGAGCTGTTTTTT.